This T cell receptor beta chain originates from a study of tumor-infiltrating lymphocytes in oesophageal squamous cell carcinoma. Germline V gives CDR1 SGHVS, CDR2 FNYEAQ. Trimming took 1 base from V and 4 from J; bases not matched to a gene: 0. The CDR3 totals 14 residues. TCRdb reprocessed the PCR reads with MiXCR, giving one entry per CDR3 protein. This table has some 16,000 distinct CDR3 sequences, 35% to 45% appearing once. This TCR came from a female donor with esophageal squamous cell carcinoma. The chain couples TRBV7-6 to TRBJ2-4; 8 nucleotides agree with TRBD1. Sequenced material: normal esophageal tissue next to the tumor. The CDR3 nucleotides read TGTGCCAGCAGCTTAGACAGGGGGAAAAACATTCAGTACTTC. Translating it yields CASSLDRGKNIQYF.